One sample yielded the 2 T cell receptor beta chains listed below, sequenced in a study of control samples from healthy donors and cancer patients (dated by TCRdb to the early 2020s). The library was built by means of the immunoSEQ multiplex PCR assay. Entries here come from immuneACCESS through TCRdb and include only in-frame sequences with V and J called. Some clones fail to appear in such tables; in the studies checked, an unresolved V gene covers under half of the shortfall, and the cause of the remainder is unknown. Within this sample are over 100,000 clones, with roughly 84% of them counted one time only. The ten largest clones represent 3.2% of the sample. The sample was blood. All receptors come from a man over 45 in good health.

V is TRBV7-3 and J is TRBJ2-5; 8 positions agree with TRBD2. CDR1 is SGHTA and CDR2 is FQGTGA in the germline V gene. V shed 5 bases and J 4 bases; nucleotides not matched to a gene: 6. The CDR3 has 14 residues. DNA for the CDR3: TGTGCCAGCAGCCCTGGACTAGCCGGAGAGACCCAGTACTTC. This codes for CASSPGLAGETQYF.

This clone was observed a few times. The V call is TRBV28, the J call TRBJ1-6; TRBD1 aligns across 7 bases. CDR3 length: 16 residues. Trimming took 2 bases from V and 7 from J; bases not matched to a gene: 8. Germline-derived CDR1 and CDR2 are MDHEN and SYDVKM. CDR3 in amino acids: CASSLQNRGGNSPLHF. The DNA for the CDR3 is TGTGCCAGCAGTTTACAAAACAGGGGAGGCAATTCACCCCTCCACTTT.